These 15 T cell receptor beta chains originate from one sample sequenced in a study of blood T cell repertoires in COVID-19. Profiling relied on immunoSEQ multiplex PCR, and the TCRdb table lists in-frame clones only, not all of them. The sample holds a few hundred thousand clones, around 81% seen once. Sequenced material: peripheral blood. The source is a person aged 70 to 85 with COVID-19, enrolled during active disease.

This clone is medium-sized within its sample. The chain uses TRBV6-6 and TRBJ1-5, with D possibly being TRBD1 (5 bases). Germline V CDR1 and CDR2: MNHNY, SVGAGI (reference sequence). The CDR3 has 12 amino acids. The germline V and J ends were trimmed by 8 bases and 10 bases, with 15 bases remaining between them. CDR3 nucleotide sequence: TGTGCCAGCGCGACGGGGGGGACTCCCCAGCATTTT. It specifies CASATGGTPQHF.

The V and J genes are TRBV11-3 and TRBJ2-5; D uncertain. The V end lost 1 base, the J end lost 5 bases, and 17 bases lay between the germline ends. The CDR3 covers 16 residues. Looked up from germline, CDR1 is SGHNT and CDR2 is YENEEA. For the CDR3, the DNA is TGTGCCAGCAGCTTAGGGCCAGATCGATGGTATGAGACCCAGTACTTC. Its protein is CASSLGPDRWYETQYF.

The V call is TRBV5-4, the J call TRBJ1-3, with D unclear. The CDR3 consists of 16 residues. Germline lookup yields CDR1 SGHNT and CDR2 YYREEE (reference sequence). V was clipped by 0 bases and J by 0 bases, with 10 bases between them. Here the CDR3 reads CASSLAPGNSGNTIYF. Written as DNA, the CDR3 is TGTGCCAGCAGCTTGGCTCCGGGAAACTCTGGAAACACCATATATTTT.

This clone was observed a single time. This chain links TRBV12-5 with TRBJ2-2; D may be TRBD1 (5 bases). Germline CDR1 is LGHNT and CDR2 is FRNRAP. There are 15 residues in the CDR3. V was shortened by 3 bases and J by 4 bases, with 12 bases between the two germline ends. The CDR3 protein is CASGLVRGGTGELFF. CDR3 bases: TGTGCTAGTGGTTTAGTAAGGGGCGGCACCGGGGAGCTGTTTTTT.

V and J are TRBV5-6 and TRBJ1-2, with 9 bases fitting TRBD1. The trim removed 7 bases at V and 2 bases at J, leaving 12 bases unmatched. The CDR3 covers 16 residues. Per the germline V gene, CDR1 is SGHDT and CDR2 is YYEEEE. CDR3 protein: CASSGGQGRGNYGYTF. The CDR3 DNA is TGTGCCAGCTCGGGCGGACAGGGGAGGGGCAACTATGGCTACACCTTC.

The CDR3: CASSAIGSGEQYF. The CDR3 DNA follows: TGTGCCAGCAGCGCCATCGGGTCTGGAGAGCAGTACTTC. V usage is TRBV9 and J usage is TRBJ2-7, with D uncertain. From germline, CDR1 is SGDLS and CDR2 YYNGEE. The CDR3 loop spans 13 amino acids. V was pared by 3 bases and J by 7 bases, with 14 bases between.

The CDR3 nucleotides are TGTGCCAGCAGCCCGGGACAGCATAGCAATCAGCCCCAGCATTTT. Its translation: CASSPGQHSNQPQHF. The gene calls are TRBV3-1 (or the pseudogene TRBV3-2) and TRBJ1-5; 7 bases match TRBD1. With V trimmed by 4 bases and J by 0 bases, 3 bases remained unmatched. The CDR3 is 15 amino acids. Germline V gene lookup returns CDR1 LGHDT and CDR2 YNNKEL (reference sequence).

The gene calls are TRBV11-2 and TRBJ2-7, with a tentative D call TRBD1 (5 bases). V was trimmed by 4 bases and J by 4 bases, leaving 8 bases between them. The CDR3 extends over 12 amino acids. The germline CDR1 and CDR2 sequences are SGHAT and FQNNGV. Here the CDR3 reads CASSSRAYEQYF. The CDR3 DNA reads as TGTGCCAGCAGCTCCAGGGCTTACGAGCAGTACTTC.

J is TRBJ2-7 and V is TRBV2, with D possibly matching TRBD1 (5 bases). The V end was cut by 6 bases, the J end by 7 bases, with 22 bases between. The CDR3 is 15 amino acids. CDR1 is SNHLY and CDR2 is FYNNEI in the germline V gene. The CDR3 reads CASSGHPLRPSEQYF. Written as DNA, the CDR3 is TGTGCCAGCAGCGGACACCCGCTTCGTCCTAGTGAGCAGTACTTC.

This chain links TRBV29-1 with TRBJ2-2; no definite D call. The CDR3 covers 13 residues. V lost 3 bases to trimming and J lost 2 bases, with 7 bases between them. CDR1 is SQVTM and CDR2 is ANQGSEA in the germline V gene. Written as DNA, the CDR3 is TGCAGCGTTGACGACACAAACACCGGGGAGCTGTTTTTT. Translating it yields CSVDDTNTGELFF.

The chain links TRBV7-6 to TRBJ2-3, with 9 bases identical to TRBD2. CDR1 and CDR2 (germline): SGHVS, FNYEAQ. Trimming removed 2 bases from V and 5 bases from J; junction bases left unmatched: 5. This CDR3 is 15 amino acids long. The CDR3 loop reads CASSLRSGGGDTQYF. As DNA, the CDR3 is TGTGCCAGCAGCTTACGTAGCGGGGGAGGAGATACGCAGTATTTT.

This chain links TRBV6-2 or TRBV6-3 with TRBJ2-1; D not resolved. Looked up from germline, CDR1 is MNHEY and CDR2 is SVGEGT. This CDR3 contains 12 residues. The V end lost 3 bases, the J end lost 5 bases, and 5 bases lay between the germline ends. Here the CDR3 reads CASSYLDNEQFF. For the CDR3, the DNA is TGTGCCAGCAGTTATCTAGACAATGAGCAGTTCTTC.

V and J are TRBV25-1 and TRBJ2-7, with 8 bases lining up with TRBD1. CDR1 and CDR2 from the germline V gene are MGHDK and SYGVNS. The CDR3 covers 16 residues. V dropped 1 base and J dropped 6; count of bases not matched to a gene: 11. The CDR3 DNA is TGTGCCAGCAGTGAATCCGGCAGGGGGCAGGTCGGCGAGCAGTACTTC. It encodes CASSESGRGQVGEQYF.

CDR3: CASSPGGTGNTIYF. CDR3 nucleotides: TGTGCCAGCTCACCGGGAGGCACTGGAAACACCATATATTTT. The chain has TRBV18 and TRBJ1-3; no clear D gene. Between the trimmed V and J ends, which lost 3 bases and 2 bases, there was a span of 8 bases. This CDR3 comprises 14 residues. CDR1 and CDR2 (germline): KGHSH, LQKENI.

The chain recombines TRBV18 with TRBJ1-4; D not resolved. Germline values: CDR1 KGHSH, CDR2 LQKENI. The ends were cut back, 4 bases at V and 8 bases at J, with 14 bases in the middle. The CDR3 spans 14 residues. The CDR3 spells CASSLRGGREKLFF. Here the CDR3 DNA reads TGTGCCAGCTCACTCCGGGGAGGACGAGAAAAACTGTTTTTT.